Sequencing of this T cell receptor (beta chain) was carried out in a study of blood T cell repertoires in COVID-19. The CDR3 spans 12 residues. In germline, CDR1 is SGHRS, CDR2 YFSETQ. V lost 4 bases to trimming and J lost 8 bases; unmatched junction nucleotides: 2. Original analysis: The authors estimated nucleated cell counts from reference gene primer amplification. TCRdb keeps only in-frame clones here, not all; method: immunoSEQ multiplex PCR. The V and J calls and the clone size are those of that table, but D and trimming were determined from the DNA. The data show around 140,000 clones, around nine tenths seen once.

This receptor was obtained from a man aged 65 to 85 with active COVID-19. Sequenced material: peripheral blood. This chain joins TRBV5-1 and TRBJ1-4; 7 bases agree with TRBD1. CDR3 nucleotides: TGCGCCAGCAGCCTAGGGGGCGAAAAACTGTTTTTT. Amino acids: CASSLGGEKLFF.